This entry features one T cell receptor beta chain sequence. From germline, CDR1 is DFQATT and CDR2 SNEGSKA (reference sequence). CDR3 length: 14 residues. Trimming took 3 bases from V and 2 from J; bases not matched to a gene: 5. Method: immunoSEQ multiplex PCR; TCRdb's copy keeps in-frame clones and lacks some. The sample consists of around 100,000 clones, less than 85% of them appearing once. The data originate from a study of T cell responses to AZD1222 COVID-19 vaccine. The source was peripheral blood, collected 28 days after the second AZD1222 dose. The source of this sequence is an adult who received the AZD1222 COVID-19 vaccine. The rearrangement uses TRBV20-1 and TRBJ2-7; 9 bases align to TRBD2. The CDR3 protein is CSASPSGDTYEQYF. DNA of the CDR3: TGCAGTGCTAGTCCTAGCGGGGATACCTACGAGCAGTACTTC.